This T cell receptor (beta chain) derives from a study of T cell repertoires in cytomegalovirus infection. Study-level background: CMV infection plus the matching HLA type was flagged by public TCR beta signatures.

Study-level findings and limits: HLA-C-restricted TCR beta clonotypes specific for CMV led the ex vivo response. Cumulative public TCR beta family frequency identified carriers of CMV plus the relevant HLA.

Concerning this clonotype: Its antigen is still unknown.

CDR3 length: 17 amino acids. Germline V gene lookup returns CDR1 SGHNT and CDR2 YENEEA. V lost 5 bases and J lost 0, with 18 bases in between. Via MiXCR, TCRdb re-called the reads, giving one row per CDR3 protein. Here the sample spans 510,000 or so distinct CDR3 sequences, approximately 25% being singletons. The J gene is TRBJ2-3, the V gene TRBV11-3; the D gene is possibly TRBD1 (7 bases). The TCR comes from a human donor in good health (CMV status not recorded). Some clones in this sample may be carry-over from other donors' samples. Source material: PBMCs. DNA for the CDR3: TGTGCCAGCAGCCCGGGGGACAGACTACATAGCACAGATACGCAGTATTTT. The encoded protein is CASSPGDRLHSTDTQYF. Looking up the rest from reference TRBV11-3 and TRBJ2-3 gives the full variable domain: EAGVVQSPRYKIIEKKQPVAFWCNPISGHNTLYWYLQNLGQGPELLIRYENEEAVDDSQLPKDRFSAERLKGVDSTLKIQPAELGDSAVYLCASSPGDRLHSTDTQYFGPGTRLTVL.